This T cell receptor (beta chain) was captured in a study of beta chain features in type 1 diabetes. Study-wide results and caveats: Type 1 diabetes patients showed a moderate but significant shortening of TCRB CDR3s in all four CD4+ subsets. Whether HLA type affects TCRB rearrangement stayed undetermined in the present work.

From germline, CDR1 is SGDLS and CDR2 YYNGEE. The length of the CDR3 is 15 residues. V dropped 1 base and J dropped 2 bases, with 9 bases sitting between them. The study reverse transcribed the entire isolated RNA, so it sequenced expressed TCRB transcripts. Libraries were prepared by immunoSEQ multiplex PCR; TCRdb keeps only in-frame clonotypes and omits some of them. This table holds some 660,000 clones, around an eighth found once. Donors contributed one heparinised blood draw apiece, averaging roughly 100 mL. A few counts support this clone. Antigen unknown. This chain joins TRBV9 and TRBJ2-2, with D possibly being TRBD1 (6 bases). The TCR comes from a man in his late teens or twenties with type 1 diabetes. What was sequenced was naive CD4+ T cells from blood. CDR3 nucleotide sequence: TGTGCCAGCAGCGTACTGGGACAAAACACCGGGGAGCTGTTTTTT. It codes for CASSVLGQNTGELFF.